The clone carrying this T cell receptor beta chain turned up a few times. Extracted RNA was reverse transcribed, and the resulting cDNA served as sequencing template. Only in-frame clones appear in the TCRdb table, and some are missing; sequencing was by immunoSEQ multiplex PCR. The sample holds around 210,000 clones, around 66% seen once. These data are taken from a study of CD8+ T cells in alopecia areata. Study-wide background: Tofacitinib treatment spanned 6 to 18 months, with 6 months off drug afterward.

Indicated treatment: oral pan-JAK inhibitor, 5-10 mg twice daily. The CDR3 is 12 amino acids. CDR1 and CDR2 from the germline V gene are SQVTM and ANQGSEA. The clonotype originates from a human donor with alopecia areata. The specimen comprised CD4+ T cells sorted from blood, sampled at week 4, from a patient treated with tofacitinib. V is TRBV29-1 and J is TRBJ1-2; 9 nucleotides line up with TRBD1. The CDR3 region is CSTPRDRENYTF. The CDR3 DNA is TGCAGTACCCCCCGGGACAGGGAAAACTACACCTTC.